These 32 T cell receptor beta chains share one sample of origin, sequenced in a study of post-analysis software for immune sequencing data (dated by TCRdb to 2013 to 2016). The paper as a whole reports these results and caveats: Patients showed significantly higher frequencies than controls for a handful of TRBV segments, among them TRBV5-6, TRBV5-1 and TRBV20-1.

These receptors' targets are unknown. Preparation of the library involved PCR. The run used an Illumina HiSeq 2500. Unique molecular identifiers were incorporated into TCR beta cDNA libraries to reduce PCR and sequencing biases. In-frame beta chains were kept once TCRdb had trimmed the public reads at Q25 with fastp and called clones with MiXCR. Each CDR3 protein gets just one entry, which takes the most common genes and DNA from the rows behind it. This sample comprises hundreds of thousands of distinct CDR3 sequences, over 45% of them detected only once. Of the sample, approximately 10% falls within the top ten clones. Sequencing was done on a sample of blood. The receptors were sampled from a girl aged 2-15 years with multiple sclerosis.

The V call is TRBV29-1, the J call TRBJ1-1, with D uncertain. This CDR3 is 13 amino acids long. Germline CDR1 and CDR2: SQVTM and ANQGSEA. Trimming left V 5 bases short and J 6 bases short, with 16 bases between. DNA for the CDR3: TGCAGCGTTCTCCTCGGCTTATCGGCTGAAGCTTTCTTT. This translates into CSVLLGLSAEAFF. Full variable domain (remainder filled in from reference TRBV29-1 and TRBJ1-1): SAVISQKPSRDICQRGTSLTIQCQVDSQVTMMFWYRQQPGQSLTLIATANQGSEATYESGFVIDKFPISRPNLTFSTLTVSNMSPEDSSIYLCSVLLGLSAEAFFGQGTRLTVV.

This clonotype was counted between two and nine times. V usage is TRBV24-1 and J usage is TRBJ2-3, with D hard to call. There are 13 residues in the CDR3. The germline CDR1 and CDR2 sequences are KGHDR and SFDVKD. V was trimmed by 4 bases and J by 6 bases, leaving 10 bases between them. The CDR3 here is CATSESPRDTQYF. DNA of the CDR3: TGTGCCACCAGTGAGTCTCCCCGGGATACGCAGTATTTT.

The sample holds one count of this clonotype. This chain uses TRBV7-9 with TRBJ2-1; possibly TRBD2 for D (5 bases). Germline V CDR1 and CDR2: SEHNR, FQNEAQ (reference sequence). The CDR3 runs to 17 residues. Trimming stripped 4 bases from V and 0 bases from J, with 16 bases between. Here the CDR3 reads CASSSSNSVGSYNEQFF. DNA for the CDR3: TGTGCCAGCAGCTCCTCCAATAGCGTAGGCTCCTACAATGAGCAGTTCTTC.

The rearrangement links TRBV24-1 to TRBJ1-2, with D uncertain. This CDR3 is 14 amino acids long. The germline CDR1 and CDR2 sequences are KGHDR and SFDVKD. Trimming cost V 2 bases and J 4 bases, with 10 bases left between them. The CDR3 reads CATSDSDGIYGYTF. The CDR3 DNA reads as TGTGCCACCAGTGATTCTGACGGAATCTATGGCTACACCTTC.

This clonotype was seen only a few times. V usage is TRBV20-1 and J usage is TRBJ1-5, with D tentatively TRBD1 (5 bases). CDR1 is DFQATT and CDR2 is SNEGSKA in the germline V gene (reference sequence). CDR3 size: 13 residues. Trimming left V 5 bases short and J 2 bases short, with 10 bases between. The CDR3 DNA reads TGCAGTGCTGGGGGGAAGGGCAATCAGCCCCAGCATTTT. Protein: CSAGGKGNQPQHF.

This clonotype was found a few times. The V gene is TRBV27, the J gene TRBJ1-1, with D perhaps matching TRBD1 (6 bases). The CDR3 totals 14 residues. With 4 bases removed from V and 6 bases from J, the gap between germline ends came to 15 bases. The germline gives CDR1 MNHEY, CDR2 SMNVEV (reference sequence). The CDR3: CASSSRGFHPEAFF. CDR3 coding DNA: TGTGCCAGCAGTTCCAGGGGTTTTCACCCTGAAGCTTTCTTT.

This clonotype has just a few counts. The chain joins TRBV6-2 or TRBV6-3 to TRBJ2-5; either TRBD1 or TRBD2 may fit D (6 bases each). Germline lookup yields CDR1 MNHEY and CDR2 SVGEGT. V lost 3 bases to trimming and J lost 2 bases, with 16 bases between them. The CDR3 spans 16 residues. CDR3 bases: TGTGCCAGCAGTTATCAAGGGGGGTCTACGCAAGAGACCCAGTACTTC. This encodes CASSYQGGSTQETQYF.

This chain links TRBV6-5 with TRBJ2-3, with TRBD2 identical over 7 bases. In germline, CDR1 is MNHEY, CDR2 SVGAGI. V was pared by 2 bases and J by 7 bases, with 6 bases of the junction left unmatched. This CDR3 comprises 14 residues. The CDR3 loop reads CASSYAREGNTQYF. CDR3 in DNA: TGTGCCAGCAGTTACGCAAGGGAGGGAAATACGCAGTATTTT.

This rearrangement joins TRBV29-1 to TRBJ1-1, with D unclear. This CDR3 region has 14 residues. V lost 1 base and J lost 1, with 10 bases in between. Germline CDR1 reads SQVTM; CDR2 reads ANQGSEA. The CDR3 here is CSVEVSGQNTEAFF. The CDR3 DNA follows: TGCAGCGTTGAAGTGAGTGGCCAGAACACTGAAGCTTTCTTT.

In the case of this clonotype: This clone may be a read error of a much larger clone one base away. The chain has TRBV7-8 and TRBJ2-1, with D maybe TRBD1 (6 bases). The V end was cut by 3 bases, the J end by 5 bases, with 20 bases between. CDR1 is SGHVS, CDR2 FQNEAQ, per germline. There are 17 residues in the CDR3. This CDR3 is CASSFRPADSFDNEQFF. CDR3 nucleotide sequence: TGTGCCAGCAGCTTCCGGCCGGCGGACAGCTTTGACAATGAGCAGTTCTTC.

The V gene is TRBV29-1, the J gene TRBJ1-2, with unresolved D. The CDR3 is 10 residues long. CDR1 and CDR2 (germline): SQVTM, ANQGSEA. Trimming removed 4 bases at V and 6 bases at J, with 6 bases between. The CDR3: CSVGGNGYTF. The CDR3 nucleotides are TGCAGCGTTGGCGGTAATGGCTACACCTTC. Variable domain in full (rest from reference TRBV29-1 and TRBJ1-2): SAVISQKPSRDICQRGTSLTIQCQVDSQVTMMFWYRQQPGQSLTLIATANQGSEATYESGFVIDKFPISRPNLTFSTLTVSNMSPEDSSIYLCSVGGNGYTFGSGTRLTVV.

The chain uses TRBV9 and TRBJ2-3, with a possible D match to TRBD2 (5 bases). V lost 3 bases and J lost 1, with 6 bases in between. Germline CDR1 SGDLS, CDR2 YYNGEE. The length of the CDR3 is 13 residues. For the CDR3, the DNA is TGTGCCAGCAGCGACGGGGGCACAGATACGCAGTATTTT. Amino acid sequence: CASSDGGTDTQYF.

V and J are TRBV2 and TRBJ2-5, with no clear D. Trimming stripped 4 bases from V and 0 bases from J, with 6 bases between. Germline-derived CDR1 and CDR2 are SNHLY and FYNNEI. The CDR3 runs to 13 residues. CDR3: CASSAGNQETQYF. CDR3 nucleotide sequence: TGTGCCAGCAGTGCCGGAAACCAAGAGACCCAGTACTTC. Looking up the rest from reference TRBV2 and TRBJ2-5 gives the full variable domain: EPEVTQTPSHQVTQMGQEVILRCVPISNHLYFYWYRQILGQKVEFLVSFYNNEISEKSEIFDDQFSVERPDGSNFTLKIRSTKLEDSAMYFCASSAGNQETQYFGPGTRLLVL.

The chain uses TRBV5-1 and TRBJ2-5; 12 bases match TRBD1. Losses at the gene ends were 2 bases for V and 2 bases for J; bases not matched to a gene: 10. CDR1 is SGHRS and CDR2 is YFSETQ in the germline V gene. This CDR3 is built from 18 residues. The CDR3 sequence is CASSFIPGQGAGQETQYF. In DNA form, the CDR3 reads TGCGCCAGCAGCTTCATACCGGGACAGGGGGCGGGTCAAGAGACCCAGTACTTC.

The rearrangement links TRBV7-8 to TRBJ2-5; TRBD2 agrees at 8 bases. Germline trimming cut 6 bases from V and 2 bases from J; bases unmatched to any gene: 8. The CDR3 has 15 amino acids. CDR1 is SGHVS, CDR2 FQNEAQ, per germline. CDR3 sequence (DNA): TGTGCCAGCAGGCTACATAGCGGGGCTCAAGAGACCCAGTACTTC. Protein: CASRLHSGAQETQYF.

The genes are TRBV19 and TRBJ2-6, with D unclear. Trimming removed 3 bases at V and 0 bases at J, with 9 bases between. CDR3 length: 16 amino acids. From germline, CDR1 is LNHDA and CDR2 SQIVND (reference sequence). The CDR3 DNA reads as TGTGCCAGTAGTATCTCCGGTAGCTCTGGGGCCAACGTCCTGACTTTC. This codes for CASSISGSSGANVLTF.

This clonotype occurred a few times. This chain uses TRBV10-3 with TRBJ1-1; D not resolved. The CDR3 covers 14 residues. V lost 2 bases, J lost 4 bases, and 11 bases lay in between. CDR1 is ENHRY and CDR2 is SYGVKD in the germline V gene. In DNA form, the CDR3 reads TGTGCCATCAGTGAGGAACGGGGATCCACTGAAGCTTTCTTT. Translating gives CAISEERGSTEAFF.

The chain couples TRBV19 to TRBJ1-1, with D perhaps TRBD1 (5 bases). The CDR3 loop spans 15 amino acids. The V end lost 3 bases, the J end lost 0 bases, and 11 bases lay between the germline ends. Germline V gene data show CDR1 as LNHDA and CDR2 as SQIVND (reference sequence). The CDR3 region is CASSIKRGMNTEAFF. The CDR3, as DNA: TGTGCCAGTAGTATCAAACGGGGCATGAACACTGAAGCTTTCTTT.

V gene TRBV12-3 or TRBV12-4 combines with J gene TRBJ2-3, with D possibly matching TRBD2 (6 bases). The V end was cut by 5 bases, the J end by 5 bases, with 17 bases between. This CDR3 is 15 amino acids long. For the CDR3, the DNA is TGTGCCAGCAGTCGCCCTAGCGCAAGTCAAGATACGCAGTATTTT. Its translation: CASSRPSASQDTQYF.

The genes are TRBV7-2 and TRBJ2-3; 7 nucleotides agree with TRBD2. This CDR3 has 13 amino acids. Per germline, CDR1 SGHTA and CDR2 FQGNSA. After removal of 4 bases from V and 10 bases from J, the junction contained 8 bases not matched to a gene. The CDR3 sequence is CASSSSRGVPQYF. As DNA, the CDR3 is TGTGCCAGCAGCTCTTCTCGGGGGGTCCCGCAGTATTTT.

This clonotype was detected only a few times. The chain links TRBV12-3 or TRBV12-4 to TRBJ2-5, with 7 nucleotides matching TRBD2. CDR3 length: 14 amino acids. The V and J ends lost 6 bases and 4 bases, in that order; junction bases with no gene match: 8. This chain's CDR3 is CASRQRGRVETQYF. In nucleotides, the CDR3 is TGTGCCAGCAGACAAAGAGGGAGGGTAGAGACCCAGTACTTC.

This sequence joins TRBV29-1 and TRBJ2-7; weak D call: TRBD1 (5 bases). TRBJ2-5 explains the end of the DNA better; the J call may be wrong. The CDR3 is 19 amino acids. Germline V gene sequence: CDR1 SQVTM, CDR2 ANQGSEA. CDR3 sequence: CSVEDQGPNIRVGMETQYF. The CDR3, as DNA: TGCAGCGTTGAAGATCAAGGCCCTAATATCAGGGTGGGGATGGAGACCCAGTACTTC.

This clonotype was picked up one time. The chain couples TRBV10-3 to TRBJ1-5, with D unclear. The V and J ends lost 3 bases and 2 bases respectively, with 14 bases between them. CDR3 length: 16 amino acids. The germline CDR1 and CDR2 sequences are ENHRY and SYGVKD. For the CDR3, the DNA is TGTGCCATCAGTGACACCTCCAGTAAGGGCAATCAGCCCCAGCATTTT. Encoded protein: CAISDTSSKGNQPQHF.

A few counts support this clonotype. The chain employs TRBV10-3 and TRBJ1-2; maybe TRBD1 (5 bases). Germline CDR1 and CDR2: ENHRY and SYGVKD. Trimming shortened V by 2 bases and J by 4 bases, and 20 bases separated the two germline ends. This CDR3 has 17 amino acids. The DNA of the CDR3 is TGTGCCATCAGTGAGCTTGCCAGGGTATCCCCGACCTATGGCTACACCTTC. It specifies CAISELARVSPTYGYTF.

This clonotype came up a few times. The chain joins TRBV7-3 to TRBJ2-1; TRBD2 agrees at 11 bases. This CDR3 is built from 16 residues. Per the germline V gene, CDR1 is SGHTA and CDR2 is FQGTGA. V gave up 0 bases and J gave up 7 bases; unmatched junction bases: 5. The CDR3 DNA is TGTGCCAGCAGCTTAACGGCTAGCGGGAGGATAAATGAGCAGTTCTTC. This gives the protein CASSLTASGRINEQFF. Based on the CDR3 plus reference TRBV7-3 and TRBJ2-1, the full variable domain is GAGVSQTPSNKVTEKGKYVELRCDPISGHTALYWYRQSLGQGPEFLIYFQGTGAADDSGLPNDRFFAVRPEGSVSTLKIQRTERGDSAVYLCASSLTASGRINEQFFGPGTRLTVL.

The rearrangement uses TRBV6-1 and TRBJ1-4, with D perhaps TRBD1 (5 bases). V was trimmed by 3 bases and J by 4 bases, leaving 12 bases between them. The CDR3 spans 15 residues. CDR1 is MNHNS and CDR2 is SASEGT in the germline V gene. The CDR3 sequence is CASSEVQEVNEKLFF. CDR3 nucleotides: TGTGCCAGCAGTGAGGTACAGGAAGTTAATGAAAAACTGTTTTTT.

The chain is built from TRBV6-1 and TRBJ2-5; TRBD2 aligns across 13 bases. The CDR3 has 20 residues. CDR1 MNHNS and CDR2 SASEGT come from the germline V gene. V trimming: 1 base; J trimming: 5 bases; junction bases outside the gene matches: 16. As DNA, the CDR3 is TGTGCCAGCAGTGAAGGGACTAGCGGGGGAGACTATAATCTTCATGAGACCCAGTACTTC. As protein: CASSEGTSGGDYNLHETQYF.

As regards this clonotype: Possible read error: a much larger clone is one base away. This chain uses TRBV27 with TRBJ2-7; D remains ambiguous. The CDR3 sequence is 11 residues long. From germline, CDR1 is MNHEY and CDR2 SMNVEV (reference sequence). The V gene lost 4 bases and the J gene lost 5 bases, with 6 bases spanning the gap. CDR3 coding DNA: TGTGCCAGCAGTTCCCTCCACGAGCAGTACTTC. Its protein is CASSSLHEQYF.

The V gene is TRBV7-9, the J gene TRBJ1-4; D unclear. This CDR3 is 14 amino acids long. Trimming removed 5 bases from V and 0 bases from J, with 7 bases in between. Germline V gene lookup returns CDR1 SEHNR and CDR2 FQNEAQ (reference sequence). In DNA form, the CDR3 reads TGTGCCAGCAGCAGGGAGTCAACTAATGAAAAACTGTTTTTT. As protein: CASSRESTNEKLFF. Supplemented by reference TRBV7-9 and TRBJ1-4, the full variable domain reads DTGVSQNPRHKITKRGQNVTFRCDPISEHNRLYWYRQTLGQGPEFLTYFQNEAQLEKSRLLSDRFSAERPKGSFSTLEIQRTEQGDSAMYLCASSRESTNEKLFFGSGTQLSVL.

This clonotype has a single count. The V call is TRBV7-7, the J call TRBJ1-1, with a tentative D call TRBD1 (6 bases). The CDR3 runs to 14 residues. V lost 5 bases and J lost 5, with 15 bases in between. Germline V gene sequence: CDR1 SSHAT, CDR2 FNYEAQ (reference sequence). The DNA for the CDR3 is TGTGCCAGCAGCAGCACAGGGTCAGCGACTGAAGCTTTCTTT. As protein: CASSSTGSATEAFF.

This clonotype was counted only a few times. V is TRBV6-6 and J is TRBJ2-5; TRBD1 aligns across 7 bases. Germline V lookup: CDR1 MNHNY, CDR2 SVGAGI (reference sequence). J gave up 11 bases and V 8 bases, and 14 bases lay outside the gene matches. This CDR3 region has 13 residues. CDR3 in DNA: TGTGCCAGCCGGGACAGTTCCATAGGGGAGCAGTACTTC. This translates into CASRDSSIGEQYF.

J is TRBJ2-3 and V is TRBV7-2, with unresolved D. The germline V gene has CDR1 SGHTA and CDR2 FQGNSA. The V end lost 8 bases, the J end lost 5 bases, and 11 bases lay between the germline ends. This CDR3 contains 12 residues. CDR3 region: CASGKPLDTQYF. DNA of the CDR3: TGTGCCAGCGGTAAACCGTTAGATACGCAGTATTTT.